This TCR beta chain was identified in a study of blood T cell repertoires in COVID-19. Among Cohort 3 donors, those recovered had two negative PCRs, clearance, or symptom resolution. Data came from immunoSEQ multiplex PCR; TCRdb stores just in-frame clones and leaves some out. The table has just over 300,000 clones, approximately 86% seen once. The V gene's germline CDR1 is SNHLY and CDR2 FYNNEI. The CDR3 loop spans 14 amino acids. V shed 4 bases and J 8 bases; nucleotides not matched to a gene: 10. This clonotype was sampled from a young woman who had recovered from COVID-19. The chain recombines TRBV2 with TRBJ1-2; 7 positions agree with TRBD1. Sequencing was carried out using PBMCs or T cells enriched from blood (not recorded which). The CDR3 coding sequence is TGTGCCAGCAGTGCGGGACAGTCCAAATTGGGCTACACCTTC. This codes for CASSAGQSKLGYTF.